These 20 T cell receptor beta chains originate from one sample sequenced in a study of T cell repertoires in chronic hepatitis B. The table came from immunoSEQ multiplex PCR; TCRdb's copy has only in-frame clones and leaves some out. This sample contains 41 clones. Sequenced: HBV polymerase (pol282) epitope-specific CD8+ T cells from PBMCs. These receptors came from a human donor with chronic hepatitis B virus infection.

This clone was picked up a small number of times. V and J are TRBV5-6 and TRBJ1-2; no definite D call. The V gene lost 1 base and the J gene lost 5 bases, with 9 bases spanning the gap. The CDR3 covers 13 residues. The germline gives CDR1 SGHDT, CDR2 YYEEEE. CDR3 DNA sequence: TGTGCCAGCAGCTTGTTAAGTGGGTATGGCTACACCTTC. Its protein product is CASSLLSGYGYTF.

The V and J genes are TRBV5-4 and TRBJ2-1; D gene unclear. V was cut by 4 bases and J by 3 bases, with 14 bases left in between. The CDR3 sequence is 15 residues long. Germline CDR1 is SGHNT and CDR2 is YYREEE (reference sequence). DNA for the CDR3: TGTGCCAGCAGCCCCCGCTTCTCCGGCTACAATGAGCAGTTCTTC. Protein sequence: CASSPRFSGYNEQFF.

This clone appeared a few times. The rearrangement joins TRBV5-1 to TRBJ2-1; D is unclear. Trimming cost V 0 bases and J 6 bases, with 7 bases left between them. Germline lookup yields CDR1 SGHRS and CDR2 YFSETQ. CDR3 length: 13 amino acids. CDR3 loop: CASSLGTSNEQFF. The DNA for the CDR3 is TGCGCCAGCAGCTTGGGGACCAGCAATGAGCAGTTCTTC.

This clone was seen a handful of times. DNA of the CDR3: TGTGCAAGTCGCATCGGCAGCTCCACACAAAGTCGGGCCAACGTCCTGACTTTC. Amino acids: CASRIGSSTQSRANVLTF. This chain connects TRBV12-2 to TRBJ2-6. TRBV12-2 is a listed pseudogene. The CDR3 has 18 residues.

The chain carries TRBV27 and TRBJ2-1; D is possibly TRBD1 or TRBD2 (6 bases each). Germline CDR1 is MNHEY and CDR2 is SMNVEV (reference sequence). CDR3 length: 17 amino acids. Trimming shortened V by 3 bases and J by 0 bases, and 15 bases separated the two germline ends. CDR3: CASSFTSGGSSYNEQFF. CDR3 nucleotide sequence: TGTGCCAGCAGTTTTACGTCCGGGGGCAGCTCCTACAATGAGCAGTTCTTC.

The J gene is TRBJ2-7, the V gene TRBV5-6; the D gene is possibly TRBD1 (6 bases). The CDR3 runs to 16 residues. Trimming shortened V by 0 bases and J by 0 bases, and 13 bases separated the two germline ends. Germline V gene data show CDR1 as SGHDT and CDR2 as YYEEEE. CDR3 nucleotide sequence: TGTGCCAGCAGCTTGGTGCAGGGGTTGTACTCCTACGAGCAGTACTTC. Protein sequence: CASSLVQGLYSYEQYF.

The chain couples TRBV27 to TRBJ2-2, with 8 positions matching TRBD2. The CDR3 totals 17 residues. Germline V lookup: CDR1 MNHEY, CDR2 SMNVEV (reference sequence). The V gene end was trimmed by 1 base and the J gene end by 0 bases; junction bases not matched to a gene: 4. The CDR3 DNA sequence: TGTGCCAGCAGTTTATTCCCGGGACTAGCGAACACCGGGGAGCTGTTTTTT. Translated: CASSLFPGLANTGELFF.

The chain uses TRBV7-8 and TRBJ1-2, with 7 bases identical to TRBD1. Looked up from germline, CDR1 is SGHVS and CDR2 is FQNEAQ. This CDR3 comprises 15 residues. The junction had 4 bases not matched to a gene; V was cut back by 1 base and J by 2 bases. CDR3 loop: CASSLEGGRNYGYTF. In DNA, the CDR3 is TGTGCCAGCAGCTTAGAAGGGGGCCGGAACTATGGCTACACCTTC.

The J gene is TRBJ2-1, the V gene TRBV5-6, with D uncertain. Germline V CDR1 and CDR2: SGHDT, YYEEEE. Trimming pared 0 bases from V and 3 bases from J, leaving 19 bases between. The CDR3 spans 18 residues. The CDR3 nucleotides read TGTGCCAGCAGCTTGGTTATGGGAATTTACACGGACTACAATGAGCAGTTCTTC. Translated, it gives CASSLVMGIYTDYNEQFF.

The chain uses TRBV5-6 and TRBJ1-1, with D possibly being TRBD1 (6 bases). This CDR3 region has 13 residues. The germline gives CDR1 SGHDT, CDR2 YYEEEE. Trimming removed 5 bases from V and 1 base from J, with 9 bases in between. The DNA for the CDR3 is TGTGCCAGCAGTTGGACAGCGAACACTGAAGCTTTCTTT. It codes for CASSWTANTEAFF.

This chain connects TRBV5-4 to TRBJ2-7, with D perhaps assigned TRBD1 or TRBD2 (5 bases each). The CDR3 covers 13 residues. V was pared by 3 bases and J by 1 base, with 8 bases between. CDR1 and CDR2 from the germline V gene are SGHNT and YYREEE (reference sequence). The CDR3 loop is CASSWDPSYEQYF. The CDR3 DNA follows: TGTGCCAGCAGCTGGGACCCGTCCTACGAGCAGTACTTC. Full variable domain (missing parts from reference TRBV5-4 and TRBJ2-7): ETGVTQSPTHLIKTRGQQVTLRCSSQSGHNTVSWYQQALGQGPQFIFQYYREEENGRGNFPPRFSGLQFPNYSSELNVNALELDDSALYLCASSWDPSYEQYFGPGTRLTVT.

The V and J genes are TRBV5-6 and TRBJ2-7, with 7 positions matching TRBD1. Trimming removed 3 bases from V and 7 bases from J; junction bases left unmatched: 7. Per germline, CDR1 SGHDT and CDR2 YYEEEE. CDR3 size: 13 residues. The CDR3 protein is CASSWGTVWEQYF. CDR3 nucleotide sequence: TGTGCCAGCAGCTGGGGGACAGTTTGGGAGCAGTACTTC.

The chain joins TRBV27 to TRBJ2-6; D gene uncertain. Germline V gene sequence: CDR1 MNHEY, CDR2 SMNVEV (reference sequence). This CDR3 is built from 13 residues. The germline V and J ends were trimmed by 3 bases and 9 bases, with 9 bases remaining between them. CDR3 bases: TGTGCCAGCAGTTTCTCCAGAAACAACGTCCTGACTTTC. Translating it yields CASSFSRNNVLTF. Combining the CDR3 with reference TRBV27 and TRBJ2-6 gives the whole variable domain EAQVTQNPRYLITVTGKKLTVTCSQNMNHEYMSWYRQDPGLGLRQIYYSMNVEVTDKGDVPEGYKVSRKEKRNFPLILESPSPNQTSLYFCASSFSRNNVLTFGAGSRLTVL.

The gene calls are TRBV5-6 and TRBJ1-3; D is unresolved. This CDR3 has 17 amino acids. Per the germline V gene, CDR1 is SGHDT and CDR2 is YYEEEE. V lost 4 bases, J lost 1 base, and 18 bases lay in between. CDR3 in amino acids: CASSHPFWTDSGNTIYF. The CDR3 DNA reads TGTGCCAGCAGCCACCCCTTCTGGACGGATTCTGGAAACACCATATATTTT.

This sequence joins TRBV5-6 and TRBJ2-7; 9 bases align to TRBD1. Per germline, CDR1 SGHDT and CDR2 YYEEEE. V shed 2 bases and J 5 bases; nucleotides not matched to a gene: 14. The CDR3 has 17 residues. The CDR3 DNA sequence: TGTGCCAGCAGCTTCGTCATGGGGACAGGGCGGTCGAACGAGCAGTACTTC. The encoded protein is CASSFVMGTGRSNEQYF.

The V call is TRBV5-6, the J call TRBJ2-7; D gene ambiguous. V lost 2 bases to trimming and J lost 0 bases, with 3 bases between them. The CDR3 has 12 residues. Germline V gives CDR1 SGHDT, CDR2 YYEEEE. The CDR3 DNA reads TGTGCCAGCAGCTTCAGCTCCTACGAGCAGTACTTC. Its translation: CASSFSSYEQYF.

The chain couples TRBV21-1 to TRBJ1-2. TRBV21-1 is termed a pseudogene. The CDR3 length is 15 residues. Written as DNA, the CDR3 is TGTGCCAGCAGCAAAGGTGGTGGGATTAACTATGGCTACACCTTC. This gives the protein CASSKGGGINYGYTF.

The chain employs TRBV5-6 and TRBJ2-7; D remains ambiguous. Trimming cost V 0 bases and J 1 base, with 14 bases left between them. The CDR3 has 16 amino acids. Germline values: CDR1 SGHDT, CDR2 YYEEEE. CDR3 bases: TGTGCCAGCAGCTTGGTTGAGGCGAGGTGGTCCTACGAGCAGTACTTC. Encoded protein: CASSLVEARWSYEQYF.

The table lists this clone with a few counts. This chain joins TRBV5-6 and TRBJ2-7; D tentatively fits TRBD1 or TRBD2 (5 bases each). V lost 2 bases and J 0 bases, leaving 15 bases between the germline ends. CDR1 is SGHDT and CDR2 is YYEEEE in the germline V gene. The CDR3 spans 16 residues. The CDR3 region has the DNA TGTGCCAGCAGCTTCGTTGAGGGACGGTACTCCTACGAGCAGTACTTC. It yields the protein CASSFVEGRYSYEQYF.

Here the CDR3 DNA reads TGTGCCAGCAGCTTCCCCTTTTCGACTGTGAATGAGCAGTTCTTC. This encodes CASSFPFSTVNEQFF. This sequence joins TRBV5-6 and TRBJ2-1; the D is unclear. Germline V lookup: CDR1 SGHDT, CDR2 YYEEEE. Between the trimmed V and J ends, which lost 2 bases and 7 bases, there was a span of 16 bases. The CDR3 contains 15 residues.